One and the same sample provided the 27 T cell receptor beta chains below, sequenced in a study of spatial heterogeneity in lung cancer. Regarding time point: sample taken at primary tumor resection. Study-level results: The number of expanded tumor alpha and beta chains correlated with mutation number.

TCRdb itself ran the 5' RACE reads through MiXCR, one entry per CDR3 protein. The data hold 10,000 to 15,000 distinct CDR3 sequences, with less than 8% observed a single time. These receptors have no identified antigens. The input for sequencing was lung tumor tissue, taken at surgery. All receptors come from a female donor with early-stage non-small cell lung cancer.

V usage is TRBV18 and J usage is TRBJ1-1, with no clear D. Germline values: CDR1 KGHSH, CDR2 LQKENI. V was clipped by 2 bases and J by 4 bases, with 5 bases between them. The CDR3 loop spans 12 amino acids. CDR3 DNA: TGTGCCAGCTCACCAAGGCCCACTGAAGCTTTCTTT. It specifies CASSPRPTEAFF.

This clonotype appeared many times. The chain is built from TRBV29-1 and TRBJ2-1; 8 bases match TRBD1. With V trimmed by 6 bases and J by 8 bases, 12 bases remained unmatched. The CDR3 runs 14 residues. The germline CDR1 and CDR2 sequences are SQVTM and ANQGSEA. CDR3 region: CSVLDRGSGHEQFF. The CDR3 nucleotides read TGCAGCGTCCTTGACAGGGGTAGTGGGCATGAGCAGTTCTTC.

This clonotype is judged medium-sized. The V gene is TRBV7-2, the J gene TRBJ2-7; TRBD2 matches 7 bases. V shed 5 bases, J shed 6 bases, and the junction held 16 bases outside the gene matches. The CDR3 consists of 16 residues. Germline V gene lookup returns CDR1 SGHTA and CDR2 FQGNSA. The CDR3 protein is CASSRMSGRGSGEQYF. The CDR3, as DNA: TGTGCCAGCAGCCGTATGAGTGGGAGGGGTTCGGGCGAGCAGTACTTC.

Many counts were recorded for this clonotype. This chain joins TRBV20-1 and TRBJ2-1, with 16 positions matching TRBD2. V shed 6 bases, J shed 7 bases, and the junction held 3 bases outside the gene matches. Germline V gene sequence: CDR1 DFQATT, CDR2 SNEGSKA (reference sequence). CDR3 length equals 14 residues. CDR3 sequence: CSAPGLAGGNEQFF. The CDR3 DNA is TGCAGTGCCCCGGGACTAGCGGGAGGGAATGAGCAGTTCTTC.

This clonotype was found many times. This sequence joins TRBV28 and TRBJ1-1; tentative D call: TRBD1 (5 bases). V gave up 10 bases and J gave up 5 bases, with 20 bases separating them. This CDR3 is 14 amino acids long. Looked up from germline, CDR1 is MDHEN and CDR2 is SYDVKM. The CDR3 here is CAIESVRVGTEAFF. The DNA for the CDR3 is TGTGCCATCGAATCGGTCAGGGTCGGGACTGAAGCTTTCTTT. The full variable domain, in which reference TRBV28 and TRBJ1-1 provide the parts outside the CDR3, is DVKVTQSSRYLVKRTGEKVFLECVQDMDHENMFWYRQDPGLGLRLIYFSYDVKMKEKGDIPEGYSVSREKKERFSLILESASTNQTSMYLCAIESVRVGTEAFFGQGTRLTVV.

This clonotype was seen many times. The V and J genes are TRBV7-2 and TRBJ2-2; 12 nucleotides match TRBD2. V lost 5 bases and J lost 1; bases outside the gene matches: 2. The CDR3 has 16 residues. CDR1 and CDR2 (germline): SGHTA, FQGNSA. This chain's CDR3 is CASSPGLAGNTGELFF. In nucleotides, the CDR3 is TGTGCCAGCAGCCCGGGACTAGCGGGGAACACCGGGGAGCTGTTTTTT.

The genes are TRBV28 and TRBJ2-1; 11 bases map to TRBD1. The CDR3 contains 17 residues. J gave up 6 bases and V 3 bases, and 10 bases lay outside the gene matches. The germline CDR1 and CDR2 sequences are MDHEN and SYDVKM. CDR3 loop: CASSFTPDRGRFNEQFF. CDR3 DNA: TGTGCCAGCAGTTTCACCCCGGACAGGGGGCGGTTCAATGAGCAGTTCTTC. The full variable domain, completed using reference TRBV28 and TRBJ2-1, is DVKVTQSSRYLVKRTGEKVFLECVQDMDHENMFWYRQDPGLGLRLIYFSYDVKMKEKGDIPEGYSVSREKKERFSLILESASTNQTSMYLCASSFTPDRGRFNEQFFGPGTRLTVL.

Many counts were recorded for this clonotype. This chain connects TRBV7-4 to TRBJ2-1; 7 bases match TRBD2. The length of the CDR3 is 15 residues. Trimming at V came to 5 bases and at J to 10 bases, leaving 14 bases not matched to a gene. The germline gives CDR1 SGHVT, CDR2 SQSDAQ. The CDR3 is CASSAGASGRPEQFF. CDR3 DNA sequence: TGTGCCAGCAGCGCGGGAGCTAGCGGCCGTCCGGAGCAGTTCTTC. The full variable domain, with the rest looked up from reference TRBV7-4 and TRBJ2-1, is GAGVSQSPRYKVAKRGRDVALRCDSISGHVTLYWYRQTLGQGSEVLTYSQSDAQRDKSGRPSGRFSAERPERSVSTLKIQRTEQGDSAVYLCASSAGASGRPEQFFGPGTRLTVL.

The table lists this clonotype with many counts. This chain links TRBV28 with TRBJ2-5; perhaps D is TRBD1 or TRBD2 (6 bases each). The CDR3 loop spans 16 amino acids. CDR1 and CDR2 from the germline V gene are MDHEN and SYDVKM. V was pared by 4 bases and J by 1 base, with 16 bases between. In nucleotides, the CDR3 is TGTGCCAGCAGTTCCTTGGGCAGGGGAGGCCAAGAGACCCAGTACTTC. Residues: CASSSLGRGGQETQYF.

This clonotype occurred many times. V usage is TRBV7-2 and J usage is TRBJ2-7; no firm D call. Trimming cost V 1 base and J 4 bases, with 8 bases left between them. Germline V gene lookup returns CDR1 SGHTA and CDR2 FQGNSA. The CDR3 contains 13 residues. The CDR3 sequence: CASSLGGGYEQYF. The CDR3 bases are TGTGCCAGCAGCTTAGGAGGCGGTTACGAGCAGTACTTC.

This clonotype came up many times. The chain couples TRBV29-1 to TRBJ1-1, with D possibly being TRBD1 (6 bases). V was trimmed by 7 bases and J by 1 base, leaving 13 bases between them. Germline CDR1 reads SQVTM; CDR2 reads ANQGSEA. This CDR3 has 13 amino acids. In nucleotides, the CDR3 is TGCAGCGCGTCAGGACAGCCGAACACTGAAGCTTTCTTT. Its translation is CSASGQPNTEAFF.

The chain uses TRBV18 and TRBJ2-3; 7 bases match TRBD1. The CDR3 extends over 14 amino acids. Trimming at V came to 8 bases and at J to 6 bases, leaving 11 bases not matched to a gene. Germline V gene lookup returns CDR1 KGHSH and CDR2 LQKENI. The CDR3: CASQDGQDEDTQYF. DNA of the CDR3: TGTGCCAGCCAAGATGGACAGGACGAGGATACGCAGTATTTT. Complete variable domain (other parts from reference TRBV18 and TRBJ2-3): NAGVMQNPRHLVRRRGQEARLRCSPMKGHSHVYWYRQLPEEGLKFMVYLQKENIIDESGMPKERFSAEFPKEGPSILRIQQVVRGDSAAYFCASQDGQDEDTQYFGPGTRLTVL.

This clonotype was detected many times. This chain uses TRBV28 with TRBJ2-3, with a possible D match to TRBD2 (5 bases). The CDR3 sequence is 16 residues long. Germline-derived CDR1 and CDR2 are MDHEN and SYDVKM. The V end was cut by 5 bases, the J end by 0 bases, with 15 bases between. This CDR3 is CASSPSAGASTDTQYF. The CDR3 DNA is TGTGCCAGCAGTCCCTCGGCGGGTGCTAGCACAGATACGCAGTATTTT. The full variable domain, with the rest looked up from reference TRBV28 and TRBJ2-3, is DVKVTQSSRYLVKRTGEKVFLECVQDMDHENMFWYRQDPGLGLRLIYFSYDVKMKEKGDIPEGYSVSREKKERFSLILESASTNQTSMYLCASSPSAGASTDTQYFGPGTRLTVL.

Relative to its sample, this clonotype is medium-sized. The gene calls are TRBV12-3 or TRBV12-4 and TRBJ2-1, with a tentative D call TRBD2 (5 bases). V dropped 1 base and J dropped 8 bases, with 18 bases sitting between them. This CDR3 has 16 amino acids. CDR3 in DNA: TGTGCCAGCAGTTTAGGGCGGGCCTCCCTCAGCGATGAGCAGTTCTTC. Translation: CASSLGRASLSDEQFF.

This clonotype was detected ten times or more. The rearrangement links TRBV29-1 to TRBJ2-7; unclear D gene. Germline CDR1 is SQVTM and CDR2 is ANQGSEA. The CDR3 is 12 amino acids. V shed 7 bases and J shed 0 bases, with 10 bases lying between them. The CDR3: CSGRTDSYEQYF. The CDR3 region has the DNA TGCAGCGGCCGAACGGACTCCTACGAGCAGTACTTC.

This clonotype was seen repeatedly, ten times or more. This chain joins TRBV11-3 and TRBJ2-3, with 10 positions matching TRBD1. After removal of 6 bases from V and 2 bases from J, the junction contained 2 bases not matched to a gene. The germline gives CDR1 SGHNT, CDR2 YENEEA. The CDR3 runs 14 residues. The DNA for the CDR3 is TGTGCCAGCAGTGACAGGGGGCCCACAGATACGCAGTATTTT. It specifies CASSDRGPTDTQYF. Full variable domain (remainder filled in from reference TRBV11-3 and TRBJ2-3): EAGVVQSPRYKIIEKKQPVAFWCNPISGHNTLYWYLQNLGQGPELLIRYENEEAVDDSQLPKDRFSAERLKGVDSTLKIQPAELGDSAVYLCASSDRGPTDTQYFGPGTRLTVL.

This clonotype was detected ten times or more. The CDR3 DNA reads TGTGCCAGCAGTCAGACTAATCCAGGGGTCCGCAATCAGCCCCAGCATTTT. Translation: CASSQTNPGVRNQPQHF. V is TRBV6-2 or TRBV6-3 and J is TRBJ1-5; D might be TRBD1 (6 bases). The germline V and J ends were trimmed by 5 bases and 2 bases, with 19 bases remaining between them. Germline values: CDR1 MNHEY, CDR2 SVGEGT. This CDR3 has 17 amino acids.

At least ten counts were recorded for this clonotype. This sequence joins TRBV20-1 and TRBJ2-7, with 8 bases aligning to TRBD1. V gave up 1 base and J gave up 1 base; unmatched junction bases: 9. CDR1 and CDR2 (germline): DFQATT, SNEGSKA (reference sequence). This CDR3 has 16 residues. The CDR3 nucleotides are TGCAGTGCTAGAGGGCAGGGGGCACGCTCGTCCTACGAGCAGTACTTC. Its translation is CSARGQGARSSYEQYF.

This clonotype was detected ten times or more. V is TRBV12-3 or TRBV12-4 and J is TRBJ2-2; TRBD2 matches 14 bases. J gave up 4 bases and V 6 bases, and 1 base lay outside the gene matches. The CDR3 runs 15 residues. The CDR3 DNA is TGTGCCAGCAGGGGACTAGCGGGAGTCACCGGGGAGCTGTTTTTT. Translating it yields CASRGLAGVTGELFF.

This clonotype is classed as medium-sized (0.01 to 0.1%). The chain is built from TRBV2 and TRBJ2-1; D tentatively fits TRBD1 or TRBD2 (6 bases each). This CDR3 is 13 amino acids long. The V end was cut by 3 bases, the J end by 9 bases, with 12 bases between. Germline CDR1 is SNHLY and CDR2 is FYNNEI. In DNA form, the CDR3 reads TGTGCCAGCAGTGAGGTCGAGGGGGGTGAGCAGTTCTTC. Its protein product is CASSEVEGGEQFF.

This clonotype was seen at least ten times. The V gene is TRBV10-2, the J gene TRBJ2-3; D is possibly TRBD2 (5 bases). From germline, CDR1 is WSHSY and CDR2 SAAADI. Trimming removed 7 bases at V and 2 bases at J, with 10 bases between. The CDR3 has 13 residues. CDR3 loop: CASTPGYTDTQYF. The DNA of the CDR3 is TGCGCCAGCACCCCGGGGTACACAGATACGCAGTATTTT.

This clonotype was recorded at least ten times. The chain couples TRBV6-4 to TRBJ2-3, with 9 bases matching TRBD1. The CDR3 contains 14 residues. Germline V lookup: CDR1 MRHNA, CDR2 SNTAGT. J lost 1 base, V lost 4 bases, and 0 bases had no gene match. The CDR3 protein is CASSGTGGTDTQYF. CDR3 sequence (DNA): TGTGCCAGCAGTGGGACAGGGGGCACAGATACGCAGTATTTT.

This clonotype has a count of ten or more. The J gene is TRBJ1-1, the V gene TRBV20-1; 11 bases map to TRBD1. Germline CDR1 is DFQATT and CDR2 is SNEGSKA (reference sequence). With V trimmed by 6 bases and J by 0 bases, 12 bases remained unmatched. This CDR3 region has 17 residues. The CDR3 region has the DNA TGCAGTGCAACCCGGACAGGGGGCCAAGTATTGAACACTGAAGCTTTCTTT. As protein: CSATRTGGQVLNTEAFF.

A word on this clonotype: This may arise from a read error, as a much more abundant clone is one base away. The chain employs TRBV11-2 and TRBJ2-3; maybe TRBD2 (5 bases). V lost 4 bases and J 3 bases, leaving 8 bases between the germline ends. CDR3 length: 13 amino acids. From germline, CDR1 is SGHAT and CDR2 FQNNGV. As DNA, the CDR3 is TGTGCCAGCAGCTCAGTAGCGACAGATACGCAGTATTTT. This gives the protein CASSSVATDTQYF.

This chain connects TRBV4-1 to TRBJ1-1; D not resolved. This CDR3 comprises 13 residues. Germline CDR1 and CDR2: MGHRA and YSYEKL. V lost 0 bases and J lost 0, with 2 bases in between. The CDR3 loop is CASSQDVNTEAFF. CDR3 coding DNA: TGCGCCAGCAGCCAAGACGTGAACACTGAAGCTTTCTTT.

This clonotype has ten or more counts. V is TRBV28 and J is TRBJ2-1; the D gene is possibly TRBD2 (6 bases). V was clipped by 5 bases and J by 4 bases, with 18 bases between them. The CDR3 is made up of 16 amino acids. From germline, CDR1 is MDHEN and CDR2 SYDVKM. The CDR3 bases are TGTGCCAGCAGTCCCTTGGTAGCGGACCCATACAATGAGCAGTTCTTC. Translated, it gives CASSPLVADPYNEQFF.

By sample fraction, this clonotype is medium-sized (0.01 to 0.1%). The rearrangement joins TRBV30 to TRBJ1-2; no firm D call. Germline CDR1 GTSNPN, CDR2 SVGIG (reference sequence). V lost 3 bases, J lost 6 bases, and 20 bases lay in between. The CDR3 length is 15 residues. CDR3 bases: TGTGCCTGGAGAAACGGGCGCGTTATAAGCAATGGCTACACCTTC. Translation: CAWRNGRVISNGYTF.